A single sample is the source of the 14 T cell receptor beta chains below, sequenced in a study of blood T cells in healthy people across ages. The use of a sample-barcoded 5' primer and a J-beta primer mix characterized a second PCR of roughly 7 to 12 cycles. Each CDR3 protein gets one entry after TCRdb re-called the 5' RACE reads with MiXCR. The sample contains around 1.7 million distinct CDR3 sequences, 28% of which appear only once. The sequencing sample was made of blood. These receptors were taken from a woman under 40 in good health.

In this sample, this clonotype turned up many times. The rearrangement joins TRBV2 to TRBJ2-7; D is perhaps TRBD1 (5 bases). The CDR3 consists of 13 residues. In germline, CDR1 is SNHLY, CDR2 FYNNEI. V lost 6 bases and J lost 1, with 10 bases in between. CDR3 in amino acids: CASRGPPSYEQYF. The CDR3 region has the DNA TGTGCCAGCAGGGGGCCACCGTCCTACGAGCAGTACTTC.

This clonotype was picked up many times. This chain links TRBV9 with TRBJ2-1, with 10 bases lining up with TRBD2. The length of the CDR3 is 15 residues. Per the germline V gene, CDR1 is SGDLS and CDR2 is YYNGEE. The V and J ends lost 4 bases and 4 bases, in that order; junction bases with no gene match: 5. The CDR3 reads CASSRTSGIYNEQFF. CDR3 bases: TGTGCCAGCAGCAGAACTAGCGGGATATACAATGAGCAGTTCTTC.

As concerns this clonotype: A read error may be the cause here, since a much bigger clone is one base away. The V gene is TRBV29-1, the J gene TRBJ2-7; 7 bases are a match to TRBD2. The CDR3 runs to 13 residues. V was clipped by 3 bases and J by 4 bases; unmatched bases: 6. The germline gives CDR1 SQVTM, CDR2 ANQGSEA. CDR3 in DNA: TGCAGCGTTGAGCCACTAGCGAGATACGAGCAGTACTTC. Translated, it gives CSVEPLARYEQYF.

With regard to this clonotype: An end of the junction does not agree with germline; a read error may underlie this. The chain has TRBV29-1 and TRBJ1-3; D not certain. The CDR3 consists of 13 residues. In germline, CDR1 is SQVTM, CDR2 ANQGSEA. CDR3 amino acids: CSAPSLSGKTIYF. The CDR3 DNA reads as TGCAGCGCCCCGTCCCTCTCTGGAAAAACCATATATTTT.

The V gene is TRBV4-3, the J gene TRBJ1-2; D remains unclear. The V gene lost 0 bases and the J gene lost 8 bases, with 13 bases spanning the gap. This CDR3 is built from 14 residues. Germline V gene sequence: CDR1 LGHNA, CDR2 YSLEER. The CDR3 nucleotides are TGCGCCAGCAGCCAAGATATTGCAGCGGACGGCTACACCTTC. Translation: CASSQDIAADGYTF.

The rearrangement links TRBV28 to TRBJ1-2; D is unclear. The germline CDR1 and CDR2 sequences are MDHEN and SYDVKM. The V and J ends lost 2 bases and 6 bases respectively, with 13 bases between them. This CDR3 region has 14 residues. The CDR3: CASSLGNKMDGYTF. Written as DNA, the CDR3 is TGTGCCAGCAGTTTAGGGAATAAAATGGATGGCTACACCTTC.

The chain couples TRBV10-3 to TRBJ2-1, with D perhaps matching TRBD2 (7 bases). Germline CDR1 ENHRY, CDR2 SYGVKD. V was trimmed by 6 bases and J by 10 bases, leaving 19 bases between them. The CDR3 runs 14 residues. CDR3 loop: CAIRGGGNSYEQFF. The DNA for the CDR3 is TGTGCCATCAGGGGGGGGGGCAACTCCTACGAGCAGTTCTTC.

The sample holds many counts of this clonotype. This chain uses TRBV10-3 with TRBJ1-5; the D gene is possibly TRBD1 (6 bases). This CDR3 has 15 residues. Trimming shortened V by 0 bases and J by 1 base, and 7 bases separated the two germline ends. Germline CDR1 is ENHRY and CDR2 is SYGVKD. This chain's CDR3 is CAISESGGSNQPQHF. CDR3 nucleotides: TGTGCCATCAGTGAGTCAGGGGGGAGCAATCAGCCCCAGCATTTT.

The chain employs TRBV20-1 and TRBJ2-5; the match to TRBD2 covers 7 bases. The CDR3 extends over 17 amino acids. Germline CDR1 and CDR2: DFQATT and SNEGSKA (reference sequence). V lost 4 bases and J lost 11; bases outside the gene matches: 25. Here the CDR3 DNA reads TGCAGTGCTATGTTGGCTAGCGGAAACGCGGGGAACAATGAGCAGTACTTC. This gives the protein CSAMLASGNAGNNEQYF.

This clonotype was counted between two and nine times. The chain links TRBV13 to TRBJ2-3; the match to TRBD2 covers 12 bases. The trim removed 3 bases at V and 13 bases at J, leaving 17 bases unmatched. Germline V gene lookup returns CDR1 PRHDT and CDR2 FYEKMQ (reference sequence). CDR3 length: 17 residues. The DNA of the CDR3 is TGTGCCAGCAGCTTGGCTGAGACTAGCGGGGGCCGATACGTGGAGTATTTT. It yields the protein CASSLAETSGGRYVEYF. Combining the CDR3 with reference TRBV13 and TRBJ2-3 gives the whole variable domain AAGVIQSPRHLIKEKRETATLKCYPIPRHDTVYWYQQGPGQDPQFLISFYEKMQSDKGSIPDRFSAQQFSDYHSELNMSSLELGDSALYFCASSLAETSGGRYVEYFGPGTRLTVL.

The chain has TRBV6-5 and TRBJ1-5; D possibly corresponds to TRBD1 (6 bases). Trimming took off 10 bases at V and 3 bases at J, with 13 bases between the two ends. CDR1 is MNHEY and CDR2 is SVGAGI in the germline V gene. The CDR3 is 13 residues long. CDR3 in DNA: TGTGCCACACAAGGGGGAGTCAATCAGCCCCAGCATTTT. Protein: CATQGGVNQPQHF.

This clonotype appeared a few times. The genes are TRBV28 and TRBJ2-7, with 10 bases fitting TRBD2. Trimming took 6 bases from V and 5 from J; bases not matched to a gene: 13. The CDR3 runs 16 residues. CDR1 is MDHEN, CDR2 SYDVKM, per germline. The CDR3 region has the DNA TGTGCCAGCAGCCCCGCTGTAGCGGGGGGTGGAAACGAGCAGTACTTC. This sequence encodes CASSPAVAGGGNEQYF.

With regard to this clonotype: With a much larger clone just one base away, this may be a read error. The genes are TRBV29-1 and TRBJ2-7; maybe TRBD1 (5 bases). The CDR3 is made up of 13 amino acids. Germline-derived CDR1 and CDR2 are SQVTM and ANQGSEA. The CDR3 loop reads CSIEKGAPYEQYF. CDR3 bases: TGCAGCATTGAGAAAGGGGCCCCCTACGAGCAGTACTTC.

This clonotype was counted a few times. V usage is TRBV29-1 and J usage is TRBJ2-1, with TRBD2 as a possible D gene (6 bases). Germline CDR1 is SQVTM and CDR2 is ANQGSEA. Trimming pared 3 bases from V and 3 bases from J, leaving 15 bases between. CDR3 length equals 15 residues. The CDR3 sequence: CSVDDGSLYYNEQFF. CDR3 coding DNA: TGCAGCGTTGACGACGGGAGTCTTTACTACAATGAGCAGTTCTTC.